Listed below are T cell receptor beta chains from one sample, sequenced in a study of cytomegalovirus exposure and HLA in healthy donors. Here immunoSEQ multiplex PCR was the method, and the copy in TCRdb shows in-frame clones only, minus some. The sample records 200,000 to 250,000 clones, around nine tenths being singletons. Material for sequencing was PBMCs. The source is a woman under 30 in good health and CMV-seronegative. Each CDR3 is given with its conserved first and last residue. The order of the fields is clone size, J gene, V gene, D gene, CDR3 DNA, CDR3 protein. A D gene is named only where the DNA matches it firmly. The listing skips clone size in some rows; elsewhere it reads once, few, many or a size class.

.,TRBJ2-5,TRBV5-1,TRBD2,TGCGCCAGCAGCCTGCTAGCGGGGATCCAAGAGACCCAGTACTTC,CASSLLAGIQETQYF
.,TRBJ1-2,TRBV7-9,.,TGTGCCAGCAGCGAAGGGGCTAACTATGGCTACACCTTC,CASSEGANYGYTF
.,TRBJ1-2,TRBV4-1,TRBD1,TGCGCCAGCAGCCAAGACCCAGGGGGCAGCGGCTATGGCTACACCTTC,CASSQDPGGSGYGYTF
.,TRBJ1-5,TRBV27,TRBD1,TGTGCCAGCAGTGCCGGGACAGCGGGCGATCAGCCCCAGCATTTT,CASSAGTAGDQPQHF
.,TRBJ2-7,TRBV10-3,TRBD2,TGTGCCATCAGTGTTGGTAGCGGGAACGAGCAGTACTTC,CAISVGSGNEQYF
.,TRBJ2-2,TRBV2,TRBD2,TGTGCCAGCAGGGGGACTAGCGGAAACACCGGGGAGCTGTTTTTT,CASRGTSGNTGELFF
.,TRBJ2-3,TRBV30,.,TGTGCCTGGACCGGGACTTTTCTCACAGATACGCAGTATTTT,CAWTGTFLTDTQYF
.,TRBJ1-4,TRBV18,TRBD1,TGTGCCAGCTCACCCGACAGGGGCCTTACAACTAATGAAAAACTGTTTTTT,CASSPDRGLTTNEKLFF
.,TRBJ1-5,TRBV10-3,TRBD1,TGTGCCATCAGTGAGTCTGCCCGGGACAGTCATCAGCCCCAGCATTTT,CAISESARDSHQPQHF
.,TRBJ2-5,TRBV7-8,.,TGTGCCAGCAGCTTGGACAATCAAGAGACCCAGTACTTC,CASSLDNQETQYF
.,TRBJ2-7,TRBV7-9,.,TGTGCCAGCAGTTCAATCCGGGACCGAGGGGGCTACGAGCAGTACTTC,CASSSIRDRGGYEQYF
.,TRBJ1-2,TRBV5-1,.,TGCGCCAGCGCCGCGGGCCGTGACTATGGCTACACCTTC,CASAAGRDYGYTF
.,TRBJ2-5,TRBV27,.,TGTGCCAGCAGTTTCTCGGTGTATGCTTTGGAGACCCAGTACTTC,CASSFSVYALETQYF
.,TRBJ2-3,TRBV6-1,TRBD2,TGTGCCAGCAGTGAATCCGGGGGGTGGGATACGCAGTATTTT,CASSESGGWDTQYF
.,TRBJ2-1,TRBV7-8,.,TGTGCCAGCAGCCTACGTGTGTCGTCGGGATACAATGAGCAGTTCTTC,CASSLRVSSGYNEQFF
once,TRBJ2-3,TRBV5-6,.,TGTGCCAGCAGCTTGGCTTCGGGGGGCGATACGCAGTATTTT,CASSLASGGDTQYF
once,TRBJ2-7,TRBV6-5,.,TGTGCCAGCAGTAATCCGGGGGAGAGCTACGAGCAGTACTTC,CASSNPGESYEQYF
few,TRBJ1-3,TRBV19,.,TGTGCCAGTAGTCCCGGGGACACCATATATTTT,CASSPGDTIYF
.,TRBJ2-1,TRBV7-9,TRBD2,TGTGCCAGCAGCTTAGCGTCTAGCGGGAATTCCTACAATGAGCAGTTCTTC,CASSLASSGNSYNEQFF
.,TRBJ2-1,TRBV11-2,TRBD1,TGTGCCAGCAGCAGATGGGACAGGGGTAATGAGCAGTTCTTC,CASSRWDRGNEQFF
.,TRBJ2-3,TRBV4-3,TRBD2,TGCGCCAGCAGCCACTTAGCGGGGGCGAGCACAGATACGCAGTATTTT,CASSHLAGASTDTQYF
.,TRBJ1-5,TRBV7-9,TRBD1,TGTGCCAGCAGCCGGTGGACAGGGGATTCTTATAGCAATCAGCCCCAGCATTTT,CASSRWTGDSYSNQPQHF
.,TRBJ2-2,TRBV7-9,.,TGTTCCAGCAGCTTAGGGCGGGCGTGGAACACCGGGGAGCTGTTTTTT,CSSSLGRAWNTGELFF
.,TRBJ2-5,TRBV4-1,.,TGCGCCAGCAGCCAACGTGGGGCACAAGAGACCCAGTACTTC,CASSQRGAQETQYF
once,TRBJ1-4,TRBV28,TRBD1,TGTGCCAGCAAGGGACAGCTGCGTGGAAAACTGTTTTTT,CASKGQLRGKLFF
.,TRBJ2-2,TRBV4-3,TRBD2,TGCGCCAGCAGCCACCCGGGGAGGGCCGGAACCGGGGAGCTGTTTTTT,CASSHPGRAGTGELFF
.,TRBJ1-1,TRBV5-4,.,TGTGCCAGCAGCCAAGACCGGGAGAACACTGAAGCTTTCTTT,CASSQDRENTEAFF
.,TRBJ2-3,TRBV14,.,TGTGCCAGCAGCCAACCGCGGTTCGGAGTTACGCAGTATTTT,CASSQPRFGVTQYF
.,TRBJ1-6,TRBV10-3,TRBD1,TGTGCCATCAGTGAGTCGGACAGGGGCAATTCACCCCTCCACTTT,CAISESDRGNSPLHF
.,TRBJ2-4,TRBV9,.,TGTGCCAGCAGCGTAGCTCGAAGAGGCAAAAACATTCAGTACTTC,CASSVARRGKNIQYF
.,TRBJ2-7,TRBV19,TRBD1,TGTGCCAGTAGTATGGAGGCGGGACAGGGGTACTACGAGCAGTACTTC,CASSMEAGQGYYEQYF
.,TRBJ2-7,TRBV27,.,TGTGCCAGCACCCATTTGAGGGATCTCTCCGGCGAGCAGTACTTC,CASTHLRDLSGEQYF
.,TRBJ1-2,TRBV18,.,TGTGCCAGCTCACCAAGGGGCGCGAACTATGGCTACACCTTC,CASSPRGANYGYTF
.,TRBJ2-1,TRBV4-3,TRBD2,TGCGCCAGCAGCCTAGAACTAGCGGGGATTTACAATGAGCAGTTCTTC,CASSLELAGIYNEQFF
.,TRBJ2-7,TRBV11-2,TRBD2,TGTGCCAGCAGCTTGCGACTAGCGGGGGACAGAGAGCAGTACTTC,CASSLRLAGDREQYF
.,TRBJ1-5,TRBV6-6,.,TGTGCCAGCAGTAACGGCAGGTTCAATCAGCCCCAGCATTTT,CASSNGRFNQPQHF
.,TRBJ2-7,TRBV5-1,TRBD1,TGCGCCAGCAGCCCACGACAGGGGGGAGATATTCGGGCATACGAGCAGTACTTC,CASSPRQGGDIRAYEQYF
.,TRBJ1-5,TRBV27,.,TGTGCCAGCAGTCCCGTATATAGCAATCAGCCCCAGCATTTT,CASSPVYSNQPQHF
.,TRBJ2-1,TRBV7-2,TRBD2,TGTGCCAGCAGCTTACTCGGGACTAGCCTCGACAATGAGCAGTTCTTC,CASSLLGTSLDNEQFF
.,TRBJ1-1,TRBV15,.,TGTGCCACCAGCAGAGCCGTGACAGTCACTGAAGCTTTCTTT,CATSRAVTVTEAFF